One sample yielded the 9 T cell receptor beta chains listed below, sequenced in a study of CD8+ T cells in alopecia areata. Treatment given: oral pan-JAK inhibitor, 5-10 mg twice daily. RNA, once extracted, was reverse transcribed into cDNA for use as the sequencing template. Measured with immunoSEQ multiplex PCR; TCRdb has only the in-frame clones, and not every one. Here the sample spans about 210,000 clones, under 70% being singletons. This specimen consisted of CD4+ T cells sorted from blood, obtained at week 4, from a patient treated with tofacitinib. The origin of the receptors is a human donor with alopecia areata.

The rearrangement uses TRBV27 and TRBJ1-2, with D possibly TRBD1 on 5 matching bases. This CDR3 comprises 14 residues. The germline V and J ends were trimmed by 2 bases and 2 bases, with 9 bases remaining between them. Germline CDR1 is MNHEY and CDR2 is SMNVEV (reference sequence). CDR3 sequence reads: CASSLSRENYGYTF. The CDR3 bases are TGTGCCAGCAGTTTAAGCAGGGAGAACTATGGCTACACCTTC.

This clone showed up just a few times. The chain employs TRBV29-1 and TRBJ2-2; D is undetermined. V shed 4 bases and J shed 5 bases, with 11 bases lying between them. The CDR3 totals 13 residues. CDR1 is SQVTM, CDR2 ANQGSEA, per germline. Written as DNA, the CDR3 is TGCAGCGTTGCTCGGCAAGTAACCGGGGAGCTGTTTTTT. Its protein product is CSVARQVTGELFF.

This chain connects TRBV5-4 to TRBJ2-5; D remains unclear. CDR1 and CDR2 from the germline V gene are SGHNT and YYREEE (reference sequence). V was trimmed by 0 bases and J by 5 bases, leaving 14 bases between them. The CDR3 contains 15 residues. CDR3 residues: CASSLDSKSGETQYF. The CDR3 region has the DNA TGTGCCAGCAGCTTGGACTCTAAAAGTGGGGAGACCCAGTACTTC.

This chain joins TRBV30 and TRBJ2-7, with D unresolved. Trimming left V 0 bases short and J 5 bases short, with 8 bases between. This CDR3 contains 12 residues. From germline, CDR1 is GTSNPN and CDR2 SVGIG (reference sequence). CDR3 nucleotides: TGTGCCTGGAGTGTACCCGGAGACGAGCAGTACTTC. Protein: CAWSVPGDEQYF.

About this clone: The sample carries other DNA sequences with the same CDR3. The V call is TRBV6-5, the J call TRBJ2-7; weak D call: TRBD2 (5 bases). V was trimmed by 0 bases and J by 4 bases, leaving 10 bases between them. The CDR3 has 14 amino acids. CDR1 and CDR2 (germline): MNHEY, SVGAGI. Here the CDR3 DNA reads TGTGCCAGCAGTTACTCCGCGGGCCGATACGAGCAGTACTTC. Its translation: CASSYSAGRYEQYF.

The chain has TRBV9 and TRBJ2-2; unclear D gene. CDR3 length: 16 amino acids. The V end lost 0 bases, the J end lost 3 bases, and 12 bases lay between the germline ends. CDR1 and CDR2 from the germline V gene are SGDLS and YYNGEE. As DNA, the CDR3 is TGTGCCAGCAGCGTAGGATTTGCGGCTGACACCGGGGAGCTGTTTTTT. It yields the protein CASSVGFAADTGELFF.

As to this clone: Other DNA sequences in this sample translate to the same CDR3. V usage is TRBV30 and J usage is TRBJ1-5, with TRBD1 as a possible D gene (5 bases). The germline V gene has CDR1 GTSNPN and CDR2 SVGIG (reference sequence). Trimming cost V 1 base and J 1 base, with 5 bases left between them. The length of the CDR3 is 13 residues. DNA of the CDR3: TGTGCCTGGAGTGGGGGGAGCAATCAGCCCCAGCATTTT. Its translation: CAWSGGSNQPQHF.

The rearrangement joins TRBV28 to TRBJ1-6, with a tentative D call TRBD1 (6 bases). The CDR3 spans 14 residues. Trimming removed 3 bases from V and 9 bases from J, with 12 bases in between. Per the germline V gene, CDR1 is MDHEN and CDR2 is SYDVKM. The CDR3 region has the DNA TGTGCCAGCAGTTTGCAACAGGGAGGTTCACCCCTCCACTTT. This encodes CASSLQQGGSPLHF.

The rearrangement joins TRBV11-3 to TRBJ2-1; tentatively, D is TRBD2 (5 bases). V was pared by 5 bases and J by 4 bases, with 15 bases between. The CDR3 consists of 15 residues. The germline CDR1 and CDR2 sequences are SGHNT and YENEEA. CDR3 amino acids: CASSPSARAYNEQFF. CDR3 in DNA: TGTGCCAGCAGCCCGTCCGCGAGGGCTTACAATGAGCAGTTCTTC.